This record looks at one TCR beta chain sequence and its context. No antigen is known for it. Each replicate PCR on the sorted subsets used about 0.2 ug DNA (around 30,000 T cell genomes). The data were produced by immunoSEQ multiplex PCR, yet TCRdb's version contains in-frame clones alone and is incomplete. The repertoire consists of over a million clones, with roughly 95% occurring once and the leading ten covering over 1%. This entry is derived from a study of shared clonotypes between healthy human individuals. The CDR3 contains 14 residues. V lost 4 bases and J 3 bases, leaving 9 bases between the germline ends. The germline V gene has CDR1 LGHNA and CDR2 YSLEER. Findings of the study overall: Clonotypes which were not shared had lower generation probabilities than clonotypes that all four donors shared. Blood was the sole source, and tissue repertoires probably differ.

The J gene is TRBJ2-2, the V gene TRBV4-3; D unresolved. The sequence was collected from a man aged 25 to 40 in good health. The sequencing input was naive CD4+ T cells sorted from blood. Subset: CD45RA+ positively selected. This CDR3 reads CASSRAFDTGELFF. CDR3 DNA sequence: TGCGCCAGCAGCCGAGCTTTCGACACCGGGGAGCTGTTTTTT.